The 5 T cell receptor beta chains listed next were all sequenced from one sample in a study of T-cell memory formation after mild COVID-19. TCRdb reprocessed the 5' RACE reads via MiXCR and lists one record per CDR3 protein. The table has more than 400,000 distinct CDR3 sequences, 15% to 20% seen once. The sample was PBMCs or a T cell subset sorted from them (not recorded which). The receptors shown here come from an adult woman who had mild COVID-19 (a few samples of this study predate the infection). Cell type and time point are not known.

The CDR3 DNA sequence: TGTGCCAGCAGTTGGGGTAGCAATCAGCCCCAGCATTTT. It codes for CASSWGSNQPQHF. The chain has TRBV12-3 or TRBV12-4 and TRBJ1-5, with D uncertain. This CDR3 has 13 residues. Trimming stripped 4 bases from V and 0 bases from J, with 4 bases between.

In its sample, this clonotype was seen many times. As DNA, the CDR3 is TGTGCCAGCAGCCAAACAATAGCGGGCCCCACCGGGGAGCTGTTTTTT. Translating it yields CASSQTIAGPTGELFF. The chain couples TRBV12-3 or TRBV12-4 to TRBJ2-2; the match to TRBD2 covers 7 bases. This CDR3 spans 16 amino acids. Unmatched junction bases numbered 11, after V lost 6 bases and J lost 4 bases.

The chain links TRBV4-1 to TRBJ2-3; D gene unclear. The CDR3 runs 14 residues. Germline lookup yields CDR1 MGHRA and CDR2 YSYEKL. Trimming shortened V by 4 bases and J by 0 bases, and 8 bases separated the two germline ends. In DNA, the CDR3 is TGCGCCAGCAGCCCGACTCCGAGCACAGATACGCAGTATTTT. This sequence encodes CASSPTPSTDTQYF.

This clonotype was counted only a few times. J is TRBJ1-1 and V is TRBV15, with a tentative D call TRBD1 (6 bases). Germline assignment: CDR1 LNHNV and CDR2 YYDKDF (reference sequence). Between the trimmed V and J ends, which lost 1 base and 0 bases, there was a span of 21 bases. This CDR3 spans 19 amino acids. In DNA form, the CDR3 reads TGTGCCACCAGCAGAGGTCCCCGGGACATATGGGCAGTGAACACTGAAGCTTTCTTT. This gives the protein CATSRGPRDIWAVNTEAFF.

This CDR3 is CASRQQNTEAFF. Here the CDR3 DNA reads TGCGCCAGCAGACAGCAAAACACTGAAGCTTTCTTT. The chain is built from TRBV5-1 and TRBJ1-1; no firm D call. Per germline, CDR1 SGHRS and CDR2 YFSETQ. There are 12 residues in the CDR3. V lost 5 bases and J lost 2, with 7 bases in between.